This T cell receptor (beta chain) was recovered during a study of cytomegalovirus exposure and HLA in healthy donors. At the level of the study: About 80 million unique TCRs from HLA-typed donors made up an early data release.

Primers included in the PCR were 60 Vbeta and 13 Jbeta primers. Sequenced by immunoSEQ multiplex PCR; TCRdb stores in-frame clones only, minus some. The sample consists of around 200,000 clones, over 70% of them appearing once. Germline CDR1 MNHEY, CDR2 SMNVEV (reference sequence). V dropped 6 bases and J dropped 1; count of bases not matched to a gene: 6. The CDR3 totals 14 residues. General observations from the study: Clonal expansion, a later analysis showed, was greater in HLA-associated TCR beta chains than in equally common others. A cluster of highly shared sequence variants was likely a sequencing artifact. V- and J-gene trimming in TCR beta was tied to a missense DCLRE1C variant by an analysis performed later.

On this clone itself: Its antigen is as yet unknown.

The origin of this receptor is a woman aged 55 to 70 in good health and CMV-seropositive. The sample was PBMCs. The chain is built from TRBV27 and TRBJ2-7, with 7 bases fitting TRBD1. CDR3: CASRGQPGSYEQYF. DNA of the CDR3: TGTGCCAGCAGGGGACAGCCAGGGTCCTACGAGCAGTACTTC.